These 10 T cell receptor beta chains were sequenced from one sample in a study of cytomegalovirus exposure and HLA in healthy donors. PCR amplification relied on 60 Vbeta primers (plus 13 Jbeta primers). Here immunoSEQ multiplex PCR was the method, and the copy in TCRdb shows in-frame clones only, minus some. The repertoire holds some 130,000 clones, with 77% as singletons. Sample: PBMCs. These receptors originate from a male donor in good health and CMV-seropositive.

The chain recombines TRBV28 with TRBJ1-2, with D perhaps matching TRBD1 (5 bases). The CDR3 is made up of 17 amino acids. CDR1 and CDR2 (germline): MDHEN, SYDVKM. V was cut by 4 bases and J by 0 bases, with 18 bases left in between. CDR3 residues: CASSSQGTNPSNYGYTF. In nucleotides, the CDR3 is TGTGCCAGCAGTTCCCAGGGAACCAACCCCTCTAACTATGGCTACACCTTC.

The CDR3 reads CASSRTGTSKGDGYTF. The CDR3 DNA sequence: TGTGCCAGCAGCAGAACCGGGACGTCTAAGGGGGATGGCTACACCTTC. The chain joins TRBV27 to TRBJ1-2, with D perhaps TRBD1 (6 bases). Germline CDR1 is MNHEY and CDR2 is SMNVEV (reference sequence). This CDR3 spans 16 amino acids. Deletions cut 6 bases from V and 6 bases from J, with 23 bases between.

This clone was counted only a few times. The CDR3: CASSFLPAEVETQYF. CDR3 nucleotides: TGTGCCAGCAGCTTTCTTCCAGCGGAGGTAGAGACCCAGTACTTC. V usage is TRBV7-6 and J usage is TRBJ2-5; tentatively, D is TRBD2 (5 bases). CDR1 is SGHVS and CDR2 is FNYEAQ in the germline V gene. Between the trimmed V and J ends, which lost 3 bases and 4 bases, there was a span of 15 bases. The CDR3 consists of 15 residues.

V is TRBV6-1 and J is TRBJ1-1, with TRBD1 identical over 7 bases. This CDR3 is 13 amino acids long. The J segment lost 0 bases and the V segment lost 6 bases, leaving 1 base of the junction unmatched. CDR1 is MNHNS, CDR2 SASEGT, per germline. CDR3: CASRGTVNTEAFF. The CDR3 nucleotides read TGTGCCAGCAGGGGGACAGTGAACACTGAAGCTTTCTTT.

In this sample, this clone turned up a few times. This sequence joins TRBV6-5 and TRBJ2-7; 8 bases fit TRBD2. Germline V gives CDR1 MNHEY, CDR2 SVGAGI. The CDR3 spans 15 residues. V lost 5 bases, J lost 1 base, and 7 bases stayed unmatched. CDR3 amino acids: CASSHRGGSSYEQYF. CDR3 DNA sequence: TGTGCCAGCAGTCACCGGGGGGGATCTTCCTACGAGCAGTACTTC.

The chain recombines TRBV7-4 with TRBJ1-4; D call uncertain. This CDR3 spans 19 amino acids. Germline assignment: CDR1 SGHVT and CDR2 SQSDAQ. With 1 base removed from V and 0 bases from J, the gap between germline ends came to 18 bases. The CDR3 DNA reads TGTGCCAGCAGCTTAGTACTCCCCGCCAGCCGGGCAACTAATGAAAAACTGTTTTTT. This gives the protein CASSLVLPASRATNEKLFF.

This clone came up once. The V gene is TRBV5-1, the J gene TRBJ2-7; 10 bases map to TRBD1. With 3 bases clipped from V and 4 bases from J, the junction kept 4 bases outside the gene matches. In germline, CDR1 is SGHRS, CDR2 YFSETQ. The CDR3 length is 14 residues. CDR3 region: CASSSKGQGYEQYF. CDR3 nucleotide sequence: TGCGCCAGCAGCTCTAAGGGACAGGGGTACGAGCAGTACTTC.

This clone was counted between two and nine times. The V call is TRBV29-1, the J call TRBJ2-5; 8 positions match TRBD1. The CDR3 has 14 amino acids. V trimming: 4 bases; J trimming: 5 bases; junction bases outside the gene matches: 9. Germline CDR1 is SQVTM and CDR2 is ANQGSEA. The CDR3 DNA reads TGCAGCGTTGCTCAGGGGGCCGGAGGGGAGACCCAGTACTTC. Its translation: CSVAQGAGGETQYF.

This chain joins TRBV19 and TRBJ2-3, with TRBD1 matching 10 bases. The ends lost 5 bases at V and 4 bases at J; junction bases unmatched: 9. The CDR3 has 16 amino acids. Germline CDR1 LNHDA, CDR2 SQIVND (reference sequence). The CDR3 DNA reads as TGTGCCAGTAGTCAGACAGGGGGCGTTTTTGCAGATACGCAGTATTTT. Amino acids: CASSQTGGVFADTQYF. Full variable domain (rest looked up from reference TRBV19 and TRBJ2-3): DGGITQSPKYLFRKEGQNVTLSCEQNLNHDAMYWYRQDPGQGLRLIYYSQIVNDFQKGDIAEGYSVSREKKESFPLTVTSAQKNPTAFYLCASSQTGGVFADTQYFGPGTRLTVL.

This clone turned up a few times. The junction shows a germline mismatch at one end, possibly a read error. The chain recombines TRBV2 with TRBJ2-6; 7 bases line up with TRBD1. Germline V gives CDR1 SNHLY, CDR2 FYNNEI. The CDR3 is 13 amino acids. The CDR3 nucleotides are TGTGCCAGCAGTGAAGAGGGGGCCAACGGCCTGACTTTC. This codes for CASSEEGANGLTF.